This record concerns one T cell receptor (beta chain) sequence. What it binds is not known. Primed by a sample-barcoded 5' primer and a J-beta primer mix, a second PCR proceeded for about 7 to 11 cycles. TCRdb reprocessed the 5' RACE reads with MiXCR, giving one entry per CDR3 protein. The data contain about 640,000 distinct CDR3 sequences, roughly 58% of them singletons. The data stem from a study of blood T cells in healthy people across ages. Each sample had at least 6.5 million PBMCs isolated. The CDR3 loop spans 15 amino acids. V lost 5 bases to trimming and J lost 8 bases; unmatched junction nucleotides: 12. Whole-study results and caveats: Age advanced and TCR beta diversity per million T cells fell, roughly linearly.

The source is a man in his 60s in good health. Sequencing used blood. V is TRBV12-3 or TRBV12-4 and J is TRBJ2-1; 7 bases agree with TRBD1. CDR3 sequence reads: CASSPGTAPLHEQFF. DNA of the CDR3: TGTGCCAGCAGTCCCGGGACAGCTCCTCTCCATGAGCAGTTCTTC.